What follows are 7 T cell receptor beta chains derived from one specimen sequenced in a study of blood T cells in healthy people across ages. For the second PCR, which ran for about 7 to 12 cycles, a sample-barcoded 5' primer and a J-beta primer mix were used. TCRdb called the 5' RACE reads again in MiXCR, with one record for every CDR3 protein. The profile shows about 1,600,000 distinct CDR3 sequences, 35% to 45% of them singletons. Sequencing used blood. Every receptor here comes from a woman under 30 in good health.

This clonotype was observed a handful of times. The J gene is TRBJ2-3, the V gene TRBV7-2, with D possibly being TRBD1 or TRBD2 (5 bases each). Germline V gives CDR1 SGHTA, CDR2 FQGNSA. V was shortened by 5 bases and J by 1 base, with 13 bases between the two germline ends. The CDR3 loop spans 15 amino acids. The CDR3 DNA reads TGTGCCAGCAGCCCGAGGGGATATGGCACAGATACGCAGTATTTT. This translates into CASSPRGYGTDTQYF.

CDR3: CASSSNAGYTRYEQYF. CDR3 nucleotide sequence: TGTGCCAGCAGCTCCAACGCAGGATATACTCGCTACGAGCAGTACTTC. The chain links TRBV7-2 to TRBJ2-7; D is uncertain. The V gene's germline CDR1 is SGHTA and CDR2 FQGNSA. The CDR3 has 16 residues. Trimming removed 4 bases from V and 3 bases from J, with 19 bases in between.

This clonotype occurred a few times. V gene TRBV28 combines with J gene TRBJ2-3, with 10 bases fitting TRBD2. This CDR3 region has 15 residues. Unmatched junction bases numbered 7, after V lost 7 bases and J lost 3 bases. Germline V gene lookup returns CDR1 MDHEN and CDR2 SYDVKM. CDR3 protein: CASISGGAGTDTQYF. The CDR3 region has the DNA TGTGCCAGCATAAGCGGGGGGGCTGGGACAGATACGCAGTATTTT. The whole variable domain, remainder taken from reference TRBV28 and TRBJ2-3, is DVKVTQSSRYLVKRTGEKVFLECVQDMDHENMFWYRQDPGLGLRLIYFSYDVKMKEKGDIPEGYSVSREKKERFSLILESASTNQTSMYLCASISGGAGTDTQYFGPGTRLTVL.

This rearrangement joins TRBV7-9 to TRBJ2-3; TRBD2 agrees at 7 bases. This CDR3 region has 15 residues. Germline loops: CDR1 SEHNR, CDR2 FQNEAQ (reference sequence). V lost 4 bases, J lost 0 bases, and 4 bases stayed unmatched. The CDR3 DNA follows: TGTGCCAGCAGCTCCCTAGCGGACAGCACAGATACGCAGTATTTT. This codes for CASSSLADSTDTQYF.

There are many counts of this clonotype. This chain uses TRBV12-3 or TRBV12-4 with TRBJ2-7; D gene uncertain. The CDR3 has 14 amino acids. Trimming cost V 6 bases and J 2 bases, with 14 bases left between them. The CDR3 DNA reads as TGTGCCAGCAGCTTAAGACGGATAACCTACGAGCAGTACTTC. Translated, it gives CASSLRRITYEQYF.

The table lists this clonotype with a count of one. V is TRBV20-1 and J is TRBJ1-2; possible D gene TRBD1, 6 bases. The germline CDR1 and CDR2 sequences are DFQATT and SNEGSKA (reference sequence). V gave up 6 bases and J gave up 3 bases, with 17 bases separating them. This CDR3 has 14 amino acids. Written as DNA, the CDR3 is TGCAGTGCCAAGCCCCGGACAGTTGACTATGGCTACACCTTC. This encodes CSAKPRTVDYGYTF.

Here the CDR3 reads CASSGGLVAGSEQYF. CDR3 nucleotides: TGCGCCAGCAGCGGGGGACTAGTAGCAGGCAGTGAGCAGTACTTC. This chain connects TRBV5-1 to TRBJ2-7; 8 bases fit TRBD2. The length of the CDR3 is 15 residues. J lost 7 bases, V lost 4 bases, and 13 bases had no gene match. Germline V gene lookup returns CDR1 SGHRS and CDR2 YFSETQ. The full variable domain, with the rest looked up from reference TRBV5-1 and TRBJ2-7, is KAGVTQTPRYLIKTRGQQVTLSCSPISGHRSVSWYQQTPGQGLQFLFEYFSETQRNKGNFPGRFSGRQFSNSRSEMNVSTLELGDSALYLCASSGGLVAGSEQYFGPGTRLTVT.